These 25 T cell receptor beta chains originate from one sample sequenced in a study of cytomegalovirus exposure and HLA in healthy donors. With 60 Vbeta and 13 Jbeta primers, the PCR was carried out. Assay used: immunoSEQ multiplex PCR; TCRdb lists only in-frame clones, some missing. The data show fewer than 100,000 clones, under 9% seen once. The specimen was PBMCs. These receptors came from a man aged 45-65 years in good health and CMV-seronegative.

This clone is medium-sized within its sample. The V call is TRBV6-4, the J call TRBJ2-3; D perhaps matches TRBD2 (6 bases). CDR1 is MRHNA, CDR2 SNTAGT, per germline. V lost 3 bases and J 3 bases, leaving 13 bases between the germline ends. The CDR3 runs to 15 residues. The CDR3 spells CASSEGGVQTDTQYF. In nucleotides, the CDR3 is TGTGCCAGCAGTGAGGGGGGAGTCCAAACAGATACGCAGTATTTT.

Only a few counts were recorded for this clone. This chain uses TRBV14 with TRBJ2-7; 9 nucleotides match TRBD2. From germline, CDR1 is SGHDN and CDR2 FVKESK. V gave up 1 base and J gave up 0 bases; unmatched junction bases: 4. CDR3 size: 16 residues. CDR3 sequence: CASSQGISGSSYEQYF. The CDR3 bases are TGTGCCAGCAGCCAAGGTATTAGCGGGAGCTCCTACGAGCAGTACTTC.

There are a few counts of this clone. Here the CDR3 DNA reads TGTGCCAGCAGTCAAGGACAGGGGGCGCGGCAGTACTTC. Protein sequence: CASSQGQGARQYF. The chain uses TRBV6-6 and TRBJ2-7; the match to TRBD1 covers 11 bases. The CDR3 runs 13 residues. J gave up 9 bases and V 5 bases, and 6 bases lay outside the gene matches. Germline lookup yields CDR1 MNHNY and CDR2 SVGAGI (reference sequence).

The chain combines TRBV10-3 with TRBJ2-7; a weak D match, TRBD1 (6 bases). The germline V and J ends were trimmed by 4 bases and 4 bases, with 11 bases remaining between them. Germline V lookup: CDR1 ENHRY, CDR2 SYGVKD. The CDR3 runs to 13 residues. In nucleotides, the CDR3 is TGTGCCATCAGTGTCGAACAGGGTTACGAGCAGTACTTC. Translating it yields CAISVEQGYEQYF.

The DNA of the CDR3 is TGTGCCAGCAGGGATGACAGGGCCGGGGAGCTGTTTTTT. Its protein product is CASRDDRAGELFF. The chain joins TRBV11-1 to TRBJ2-2; 7 bases map to TRBD1. The CDR3 has 13 amino acids. The V segment lost 6 bases and the J segment 6 bases; nucleotides outside the gene matches: 4. The germline CDR1 and CDR2 sequences are SGHAT and FQDESV (reference sequence).

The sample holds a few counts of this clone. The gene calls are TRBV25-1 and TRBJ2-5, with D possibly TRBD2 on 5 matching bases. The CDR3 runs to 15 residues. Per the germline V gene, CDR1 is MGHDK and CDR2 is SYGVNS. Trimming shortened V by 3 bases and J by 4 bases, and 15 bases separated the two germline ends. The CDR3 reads CASSDTLGSPETQYF. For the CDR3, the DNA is TGTGCCAGCAGTGATACATTAGGGAGCCCAGAGACCCAGTACTTC.

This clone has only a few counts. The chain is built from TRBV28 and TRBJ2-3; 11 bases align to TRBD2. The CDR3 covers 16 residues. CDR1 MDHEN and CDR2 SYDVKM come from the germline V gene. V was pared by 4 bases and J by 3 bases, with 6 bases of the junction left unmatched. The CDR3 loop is CASSSFRLAGTDTQYF. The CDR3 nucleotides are TGTGCCAGCAGTTCTTTTCGACTAGCGGGGACAGATACGCAGTATTTT.

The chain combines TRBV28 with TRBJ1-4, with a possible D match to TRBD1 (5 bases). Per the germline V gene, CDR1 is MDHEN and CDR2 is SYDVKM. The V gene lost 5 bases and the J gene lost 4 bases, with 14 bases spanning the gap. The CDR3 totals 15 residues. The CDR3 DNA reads TGTGCCAGCAGTCTCCGACAGAATGGTAATGAAAAACTGTTTTTT. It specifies CASSLRQNGNEKLFF.

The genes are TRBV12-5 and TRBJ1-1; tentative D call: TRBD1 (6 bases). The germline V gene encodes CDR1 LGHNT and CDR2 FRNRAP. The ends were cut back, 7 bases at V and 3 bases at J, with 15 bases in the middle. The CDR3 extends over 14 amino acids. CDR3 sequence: CASVADSSYTEAFF. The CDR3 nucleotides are TGTGCTAGTGTCGCGGACAGCTCGTACACTGAAGCTTTCTTT.

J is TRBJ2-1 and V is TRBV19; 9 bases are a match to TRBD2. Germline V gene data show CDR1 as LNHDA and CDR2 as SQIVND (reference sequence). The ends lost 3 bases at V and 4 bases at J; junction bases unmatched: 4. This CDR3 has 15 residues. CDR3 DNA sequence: TGTGCCAGTAGTATTTATAGCGGGAGTTACAATGAGCAGTTCTTC. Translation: CASSIYSGSYNEQFF.

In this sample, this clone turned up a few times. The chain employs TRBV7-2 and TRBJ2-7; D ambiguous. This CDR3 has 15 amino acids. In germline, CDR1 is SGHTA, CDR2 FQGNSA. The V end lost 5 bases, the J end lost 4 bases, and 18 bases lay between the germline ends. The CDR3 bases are TGTGCCAGCAGCCCGAATATGCGGCAGAGGTACGAGCAGTACTTC. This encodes CASSPNMRQRYEQYF.

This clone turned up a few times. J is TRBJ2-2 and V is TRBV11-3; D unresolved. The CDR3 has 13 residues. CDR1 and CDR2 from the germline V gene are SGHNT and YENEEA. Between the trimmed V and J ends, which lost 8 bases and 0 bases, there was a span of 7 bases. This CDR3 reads CASQDPNTGELFF. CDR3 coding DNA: TGTGCCAGCCAGGATCCGAACACCGGGGAGCTGTTTTTT.

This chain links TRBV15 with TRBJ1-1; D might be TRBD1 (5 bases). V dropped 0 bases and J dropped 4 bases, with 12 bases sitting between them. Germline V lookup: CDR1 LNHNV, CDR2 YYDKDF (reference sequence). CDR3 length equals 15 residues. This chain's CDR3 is CATSRDNGGSTEAFF. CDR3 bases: TGTGCCACCAGCAGAGATAACGGGGGTTCCACTGAAGCTTTCTTT. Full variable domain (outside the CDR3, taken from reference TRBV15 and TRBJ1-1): DAMVIQNPRYQVTQFGKPVTLSCSQTLNHNVMYWYQQKSSQAPKLLFHYYDKDFNNEADTPDNFQSRRPNTSFCFLDIRSPGLGDTAMYLCATSRDNGGSTEAFFGQGTRLTVV.

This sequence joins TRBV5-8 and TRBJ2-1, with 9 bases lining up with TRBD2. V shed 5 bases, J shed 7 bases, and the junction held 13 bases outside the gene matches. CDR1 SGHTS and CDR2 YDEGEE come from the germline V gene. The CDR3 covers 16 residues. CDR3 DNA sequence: TGTGCCAGCAGTGCCGGAGGACTAGCGTCAAGGAATGAGCAGTTCTTC. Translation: CASSAGGLASRNEQFF.

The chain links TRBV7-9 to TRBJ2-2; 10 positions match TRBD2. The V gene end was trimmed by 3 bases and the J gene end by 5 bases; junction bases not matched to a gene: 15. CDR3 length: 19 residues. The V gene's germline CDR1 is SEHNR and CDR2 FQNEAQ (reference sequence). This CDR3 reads CASSFGEAGGPLFTGELFF. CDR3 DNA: TGTGCCAGCAGCTTTGGTGAAGCGGGAGGGCCTTTGTTTACCGGGGAGCTGTTTTTT.

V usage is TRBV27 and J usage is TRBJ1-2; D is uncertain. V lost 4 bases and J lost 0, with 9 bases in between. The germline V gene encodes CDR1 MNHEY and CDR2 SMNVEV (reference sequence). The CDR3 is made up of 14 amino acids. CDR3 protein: CASSYAESNYGYTF. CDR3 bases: TGTGCCAGCAGTTACGCAGAATCTAACTATGGCTACACCTTC.

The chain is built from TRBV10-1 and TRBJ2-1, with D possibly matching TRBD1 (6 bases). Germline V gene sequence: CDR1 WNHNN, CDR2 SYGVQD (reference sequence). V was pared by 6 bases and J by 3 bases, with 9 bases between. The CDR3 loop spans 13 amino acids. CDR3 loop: CASSKGHYNEQFF. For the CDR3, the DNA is TGCGCCAGCAGCAAGGGACACTACAATGAGCAGTTCTTC.

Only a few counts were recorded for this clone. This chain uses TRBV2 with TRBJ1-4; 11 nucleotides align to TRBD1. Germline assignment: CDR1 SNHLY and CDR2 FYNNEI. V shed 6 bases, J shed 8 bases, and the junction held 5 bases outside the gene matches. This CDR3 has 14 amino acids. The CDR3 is CASSQGTGGEKLFF. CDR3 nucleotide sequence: TGTGCCAGCAGCCAAGGGACAGGGGGGGAAAAACTGTTTTTT. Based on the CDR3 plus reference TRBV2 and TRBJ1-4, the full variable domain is EPEVTQTPSHQVTQMGQEVILRCVPISNHLYFYWYRQILGQKVEFLVSFYNNEISEKSEIFDDQFSVERPDGSNFTLKIRSTKLEDSAMYFCASSQGTGGEKLFFGSGTQLSVL.

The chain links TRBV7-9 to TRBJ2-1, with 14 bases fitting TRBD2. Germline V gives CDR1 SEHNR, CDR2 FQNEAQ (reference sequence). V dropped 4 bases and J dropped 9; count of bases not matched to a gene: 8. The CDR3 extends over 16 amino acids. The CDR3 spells CASSSSGTSGSIEQFF. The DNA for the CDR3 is TGTGCCAGCAGCTCTTCCGGGACTAGCGGGAGCATTGAGCAGTTCTTC.

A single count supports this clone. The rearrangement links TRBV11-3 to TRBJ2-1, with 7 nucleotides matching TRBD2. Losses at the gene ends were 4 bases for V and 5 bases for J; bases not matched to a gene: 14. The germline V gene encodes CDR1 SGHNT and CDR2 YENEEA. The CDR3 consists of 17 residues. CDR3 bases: TGTGCCAGCAGCTCGCGTGGCGGGAGCGTTCAACACAATGAGCAGTTCTTC. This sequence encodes CASSSRGGSVQHNEQFF.

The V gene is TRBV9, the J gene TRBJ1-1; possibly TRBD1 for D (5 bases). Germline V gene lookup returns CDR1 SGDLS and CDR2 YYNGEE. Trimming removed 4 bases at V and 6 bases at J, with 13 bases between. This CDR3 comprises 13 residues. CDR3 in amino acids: CASSFDSKSEAFF. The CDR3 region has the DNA TGTGCCAGCAGCTTTGACAGTAAGTCTGAAGCTTTCTTT.

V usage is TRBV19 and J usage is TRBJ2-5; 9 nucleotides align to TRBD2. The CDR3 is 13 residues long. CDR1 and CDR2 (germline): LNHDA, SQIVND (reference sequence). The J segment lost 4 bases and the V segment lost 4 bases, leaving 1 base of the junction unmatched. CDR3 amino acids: CASSSGRGETQYF. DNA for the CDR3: TGTGCCAGTAGTAGCGGGAGGGGAGAGACCCAGTACTTC.

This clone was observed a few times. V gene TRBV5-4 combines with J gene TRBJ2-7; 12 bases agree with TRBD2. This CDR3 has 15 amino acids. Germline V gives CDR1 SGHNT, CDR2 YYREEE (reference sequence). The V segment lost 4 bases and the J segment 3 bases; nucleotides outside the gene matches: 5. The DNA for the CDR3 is TGTGCCAGCAGCAAAGGACTAGCGGGGAACTACGAGCAGTACTTC. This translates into CASSKGLAGNYEQYF.

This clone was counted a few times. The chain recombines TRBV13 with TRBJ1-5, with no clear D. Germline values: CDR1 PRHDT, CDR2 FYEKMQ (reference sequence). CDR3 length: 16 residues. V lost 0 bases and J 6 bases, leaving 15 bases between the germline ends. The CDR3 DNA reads TGTGCCAGCAGCTTAGGGGATTACCGGGAAGGTCAGCCCCAGCATTTT. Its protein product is CASSLGDYREGQPQHF.

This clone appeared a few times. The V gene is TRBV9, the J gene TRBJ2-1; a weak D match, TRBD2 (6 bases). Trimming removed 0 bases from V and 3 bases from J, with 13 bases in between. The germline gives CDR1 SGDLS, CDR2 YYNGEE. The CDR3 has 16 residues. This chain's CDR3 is CASSVDPGVHYNEQFF. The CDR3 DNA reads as TGTGCCAGCAGCGTAGACCCGGGAGTGCACTACAATGAGCAGTTCTTC.